The 10 T cell receptor beta chains reported below all come from one sample, sequenced in a study of beta chain features in type 1 diabetes. Expressed TCRB transcripts were sequenced after all isolated RNA was converted to cDNA. Data came from immunoSEQ multiplex PCR; TCRdb stores just in-frame clones and leaves some out. This table holds about 150,000 clones, around 10% found once. Sequenced input: central memory CD4+ T cells from blood. The receptor source for this set is a man younger than 35 in good health.

Of note for this clone: Other DNA sequences in this sample translate to the same CDR3. The rearrangement joins TRBV7-3 to TRBJ2-2; D call uncertain. The CDR3 has 15 residues. Germline V lookup: CDR1 SGHTA, CDR2 FQGTGA. V lost 0 bases and J lost 2, with 7 bases in between. CDR3 in DNA: TGTGCCAGCAGCTTAACCGGCACAAACACCGGGGAGCTGTTTTTT. Amino acid sequence: CASSLTGTNTGELFF. The whole variable domain, remainder taken from reference TRBV7-3 and TRBJ2-2, is GAGVSQTPSNKVTEKGKYVELRCDPISGHTALYWYRQSLGQGPEFLIYFQGTGAADDSGLPNDRFFAVRPEGSVSTLKIQRTERGDSAVYLCASSLTGTNTGELFFGEGSRLTVL.

The chain joins TRBV5-1 to TRBJ2-7; 9 bases agree with TRBD2. The trim removed 7 bases at V and 2 bases at J, leaving 10 bases unmatched. The CDR3 totals 15 residues. Germline V gives CDR1 SGHRS, CDR2 YFSETQ. CDR3 nucleotide sequence: TGCGCCAGCCGAACCGGGACTAGCACCACCTACGAGCAGTACTTC. Its translation is CASRTGTSTTYEQYF.

This clone was found many times. The chain is built from TRBV5-4 and TRBJ1-2, with D unclear. The CDR3 runs to 10 residues. Trimming stripped 10 bases from V and 2 bases from J, with 6 bases between. CDR1 and CDR2 from the germline V gene are SGHNT and YYREEE (reference sequence). The CDR3 DNA sequence: TGTGCCTTTGACAACTATGGCTACACCTTC. Its protein is CAFDNYGYTF.

The chain employs TRBV5-6 and TRBJ2-6; no reliable D call. Germline lookup yields CDR1 SGHDT and CDR2 YYEEEE. CDR3 length: 16 residues. Trimming shortened V by 0 bases and J by 1 base, and 8 bases separated the two germline ends. The CDR3, as DNA: TGTGCCAGCAGCTTGGTAGACGGGTCTGGGGCCAACGTCCTGACTTTC. Translation: CASSLVDGSGANVLTF.

The V call is TRBV7-3, the J call TRBJ2-7; TRBD1 matches 10 bases. Trimming at V came to 5 bases and at J to 5 bases, leaving 9 bases not matched to a gene. From germline, CDR1 is SGHTA and CDR2 FQGTGA. CDR3 length: 15 residues. In nucleotides, the CDR3 is TGTGCCAGCAGCCCACAGCGGGACAGGGGACACGAGCAGTACTTC. Protein sequence: CASSPQRDRGHEQYF.

The chain couples TRBV11-2 to TRBJ2-6, with D possibly matching TRBD1 (6 bases). Germline-derived CDR1 and CDR2 are SGHAT and FQNNGV. V was trimmed by 10 bases and J by 4 bases, leaving 14 bases between them. This CDR3 comprises 14 residues. DNA of the CDR3: TGTGCCAATGCACAGGGCTCAGGGGCCAACGTCCTGACTTTC. Protein: CANAQGSGANVLTF.

The chain links TRBV7-2 to TRBJ2-5; 10 bases line up with TRBD2. The V gene end was trimmed by 0 bases and the J gene end by 5 bases; junction bases not matched to a gene: 3. Germline V CDR1 and CDR2: SGHTA, FQGNSA. This CDR3 has 15 residues. CDR3 bases: TGTGCCAGCAGCTTAGCTCTAGCGGGAGAGGAGACCCAGTACTTC. Translation gives CASSLALAGEETQYF.

V gene TRBV30 combines with J gene TRBJ1-5, with D unclear. From germline, CDR1 is GTSNPN and CDR2 SVGIG (reference sequence). Trimming stripped 2 bases from V and 0 bases from J, with 8 bases between. This CDR3 is 14 amino acids long. The CDR3 loop is CAWSFTRSNQPQHF. The CDR3 nucleotides read TGTGCCTGGAGTTTCACTCGTAGCAATCAGCCCCAGCATTTT.

The V gene is TRBV21-1, the J gene TRBJ2-5; TRBD1 was called by the table and not checked on the DNA. TRBV21-1 is shown as a pseudogene. This CDR3 contains 15 residues. The CDR3 here is CASSRPTGRRETQYF. The CDR3 DNA sequence: TGTGCCAGCAGCAGGCCGACAGGGAGGAGAGAGACCCAGTACTTC.

The chain uses TRBV10-3 and TRBJ2-7; weak D call: TRBD2 (7 bases). The V gene lost 4 bases and the J gene lost 1 base, with 14 bases spanning the gap. Germline-derived CDR1 and CDR2 are ENHRY and SYGVKD. The CDR3 is 15 amino acids. The CDR3 nucleotides are TGTGCCATCAGTGTCGGGGGGCGCGGGTCCTACGAGCAGTACTTC. Translation: CAISVGGRGSYEQYF.